This TCR beta chain was found in a study of blood T cell repertoires in COVID-19 (dated by TCRdb to the early 2020s). Looking at the study overall: The collaborator samples originated in the United States, Italy and Spain and spanned the acute and convalescent phases of COVID-19. The prospective study material was composed of cDNA or gDNA derived from T cells, B-cell-depleted T cells, or PBMCs. A freely available public database, intended as a resource for researchers studying the immune response to SARS-CoV-2, is where the repertoires were released. The samples were drawn from the first 160 participants of the ongoing ImmuneRACE study and from more than 1,000 subjects provided by 6 global collaborators. The dataset comprised deeply sampled blood TCRbeta repertoires from subjects exposed to, actively infected with, or recovered from COVID-19. HLA class I and class II types, where available, came from metadata supplied by the sample provider rather than from assay-based typing. Sample metadata almost always included a de-identified subject ID, COVID-19 status, age in years and sex. Overall study results and their limits: The amount of clinical and demographic metadata varied by source and participant and was provided uncurated.

CDR1 GTSNPN and CDR2 SVGIG were looked up in the germline V gene (reference sequence). Here V drops 1 base and J drops 4 bases, and the junction holds 3 bases not matched to any gene. The CDR3 contains 14 residues, cysteine and phenylalanine counted. CDR3 DNA only is kept here, 42 bases in frame from base 1. TCRbeta CDR3 regions were amplified from genomic DNA by means of the immunoSEQ Assay, a bias-controlled multiplex PCR. In the paper's pipeline: The number of nucleated cells in each sample was estimated from the amplification of reference gene primers within the assay. To quantify the absolute abundance of each unique TCRbeta CDR3 rearrangement, sequence reads were collapsed and filtered. For each sample, productive Simpson clonality was calculated by taking the square root of Simpson's diversity index across productive rearrangements. TCRdb carries this immuneACCESS record with in-frame sequences only. Its versions omit some clonotypes, under half of them owing to an unresolved V gene in the studies checked, with the rest unexplained. For V, J and clone size, that table is used; D and trimming come from the DNA. For this sample the table gives more than 100,000 clones, of which roughly 90% were detected only once. The ten largest clonotypes hold 2% to 2.5% of the sample.

Each collaborating institution followed its own protocols to collect whole blood in K2EDTA tubes. For TCRbeta analysis, collaborators shipped samples in one of three forms: frozen whole blood, isolated PBMCs, or DNA extracted from either of those sample types. A remark on this clone: The antigen this receptor binds is unknown. There are no base qualities to consult, and no much larger clone falls within one base.

The sample consisted of peripheral blood. This clonotype was obtained from a man aged 65-85 years with active COVID-19. Recombination connected TRBV30 to TRBJ1-5, with 8 middle bases fitting TRBD1. In nucleotide form, the sequence is TGTGCCTGGAGTGCAGGGGGCGGGAATCAGCCCCAGCATTTT. Its protein reads: CAWSAGGGNQPQHF.